This T cell receptor (beta chain) was identified in a study of T cells in Graves' hyperthyroidism and ophthalmopathy. Disease duration under 2 months; hyperthyroidism patients were aged 18 to 65. TCR beta CDR3 regions were amplified from RNA transcripts. The HTBI primer set drove a first-round RT-PCR of the TCR CDR3. TCRdb used MiXCR to reprocess the multiplex PCR reads, holding one entry per CDR3 protein. The sample has 300,000 to 450,000 distinct CDR3 sequences; roughly 13% are singletons. V was pared by 5 bases and J by 4 bases, with 13 bases of the junction left unmatched. There are 17 residues in the CDR3. CDR1 and CDR2 from the germline V gene are MNHEY and SMNVEV (reference sequence). Findings of the study overall: In validation, the model predicted ophthalmopathy. These predictions came a median roughly six months before onset. Ophthalmopathy was separated from stable hyperthyroidism by a 13 V-J model. Appearing also in blood were most of the thyroid clonotypes expanded above 0.001.

This clonotype was seen ten or more times. What it recognizes is unknown. This receptor was identified in a woman aged 60-75 years with Graves' hyperthyroidism. Material: blood. J is TRBJ1-2 and V is TRBV27; the match to TRBD1 covers 10 bases. The DNA for the CDR3 is TGTGCCAGCAGTCAACATCCCGCGGGACAGGGGAGCTATGGCTACACCTTC. As protein: CASSQHPAGQGSYGYTF.